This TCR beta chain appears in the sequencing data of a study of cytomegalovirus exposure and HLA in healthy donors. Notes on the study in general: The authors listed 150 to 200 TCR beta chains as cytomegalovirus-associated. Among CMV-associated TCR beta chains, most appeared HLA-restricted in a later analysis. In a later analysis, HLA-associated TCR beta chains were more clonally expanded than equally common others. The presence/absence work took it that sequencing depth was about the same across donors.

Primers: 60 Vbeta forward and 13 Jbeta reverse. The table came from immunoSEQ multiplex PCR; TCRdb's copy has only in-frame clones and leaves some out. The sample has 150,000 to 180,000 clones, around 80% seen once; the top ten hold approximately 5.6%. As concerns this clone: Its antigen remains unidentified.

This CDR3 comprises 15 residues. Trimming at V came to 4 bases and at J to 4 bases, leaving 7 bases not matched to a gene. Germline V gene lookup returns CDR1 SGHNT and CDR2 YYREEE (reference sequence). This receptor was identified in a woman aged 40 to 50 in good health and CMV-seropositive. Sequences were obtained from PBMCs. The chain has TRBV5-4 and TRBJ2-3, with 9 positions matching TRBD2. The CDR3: CASSPIAGVADTQYF. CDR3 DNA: TGTGCCAGCAGCCCCATAGCGGGAGTGGCAGATACGCAGTATTTT. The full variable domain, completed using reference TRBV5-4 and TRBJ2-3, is ETGVTQSPTHLIKTRGQQVTLRCSSQSGHNTVSWYQQALGQGPQFIFQYYREEENGRGNFPPRFSGLQFPNYSSELNVNALELDDSALYLCASSPIAGVADTQYFGPGTRLTVL.